The count of the clone carrying this TCR beta chain is one. Antigen unknown. This CDR3 spans 14 amino acids. Looked up from germline, CDR1 is SGHRS and CDR2 is YFSETQ. V was trimmed by 0 bases and J by 5 bases, leaving 9 bases between them. Sequencing used immunoSEQ multiplex PCR; TCRdb keeps in-frame clones, though not all of them. The data show tens of thousands of clones, about 88% seen once. This specimen belongs to a study of T cell responses to AZD1222 COVID-19 vaccine. Study results and caveats: Donor demographics were predominantly white British with a female majority; clonal diversity may be underestimated. CD4 TCRs associated with vaccination spanned spike, dominating at 160-218 and 743-854. Reportedly, nearly half the spike-specific TCRs target unmutated variant regions.

The chain combines TRBV5-1 with TRBJ1-5; a weak D match, TRBD1 (5 bases). The input for sequencing was peripheral blood, taken on day 0 of AZD1222 vaccination. The receptor was derived from an adult in good health. The CDR3 sequence is CASSLGDRDQPQHF. The CDR3 region has the DNA TGCGCCAGCAGCTTGGGGGACCGCGATCAGCCCCAGCATTTT.